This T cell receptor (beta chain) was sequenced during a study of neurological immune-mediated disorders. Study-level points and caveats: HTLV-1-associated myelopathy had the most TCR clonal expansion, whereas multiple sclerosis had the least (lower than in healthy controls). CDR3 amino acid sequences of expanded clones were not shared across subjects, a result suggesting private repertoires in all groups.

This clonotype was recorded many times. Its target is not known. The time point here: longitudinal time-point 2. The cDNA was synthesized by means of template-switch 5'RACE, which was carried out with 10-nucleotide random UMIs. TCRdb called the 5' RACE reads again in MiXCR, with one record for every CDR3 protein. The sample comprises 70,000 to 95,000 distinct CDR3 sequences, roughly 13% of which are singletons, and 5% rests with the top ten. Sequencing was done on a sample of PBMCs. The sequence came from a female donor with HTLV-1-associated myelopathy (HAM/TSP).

The CDR3 region is CARPTRWAPGDTQYF. The CDR3 DNA follows: TGTGCCAGACCGACCCGGTGGGCGCCTGGAGATACGCAGTATTTT. The rearrangement joins TRBV5-5 to TRBJ2-3; D not resolved. The CDR3 spans 15 residues. Germline assignment: CDR1 SGHKS and CDR2 YYEKEE (reference sequence). V was pared by 8 bases and J by 5 bases, with 21 bases between.